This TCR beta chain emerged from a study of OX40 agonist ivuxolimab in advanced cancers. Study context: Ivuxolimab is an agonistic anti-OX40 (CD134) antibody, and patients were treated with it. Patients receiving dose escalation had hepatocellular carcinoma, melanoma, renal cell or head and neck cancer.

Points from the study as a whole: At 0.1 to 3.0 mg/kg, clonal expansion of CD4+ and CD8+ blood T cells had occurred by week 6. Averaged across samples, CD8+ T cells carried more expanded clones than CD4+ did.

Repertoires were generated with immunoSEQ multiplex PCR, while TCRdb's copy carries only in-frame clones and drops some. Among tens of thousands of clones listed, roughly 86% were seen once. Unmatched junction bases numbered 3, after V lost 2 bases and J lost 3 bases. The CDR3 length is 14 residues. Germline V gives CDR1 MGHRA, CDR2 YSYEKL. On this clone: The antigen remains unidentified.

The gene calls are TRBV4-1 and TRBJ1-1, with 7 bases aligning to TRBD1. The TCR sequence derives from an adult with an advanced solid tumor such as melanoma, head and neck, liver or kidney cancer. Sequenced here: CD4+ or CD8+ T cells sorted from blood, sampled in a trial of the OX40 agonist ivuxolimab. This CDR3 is CASSQYQGDTEAFF. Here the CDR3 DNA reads TGCGCCAGCAGCCAATATCAGGGGGACACTGAAGCTTTCTTT.